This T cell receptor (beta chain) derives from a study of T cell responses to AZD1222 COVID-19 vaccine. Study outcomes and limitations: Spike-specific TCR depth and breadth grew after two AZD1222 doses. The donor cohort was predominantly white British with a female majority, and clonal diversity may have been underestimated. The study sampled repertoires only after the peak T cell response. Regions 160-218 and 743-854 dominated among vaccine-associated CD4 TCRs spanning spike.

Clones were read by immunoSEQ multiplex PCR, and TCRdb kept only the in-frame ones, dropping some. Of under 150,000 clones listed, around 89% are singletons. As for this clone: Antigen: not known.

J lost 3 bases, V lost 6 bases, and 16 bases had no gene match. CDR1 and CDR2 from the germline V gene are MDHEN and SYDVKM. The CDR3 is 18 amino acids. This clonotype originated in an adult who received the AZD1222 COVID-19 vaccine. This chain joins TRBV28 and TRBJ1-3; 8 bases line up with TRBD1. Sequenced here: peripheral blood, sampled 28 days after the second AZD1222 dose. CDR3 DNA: TGTGCCAGCAGACTTGGACAGGGTTCAGGCCTAGGTGGAAACACCATATATTTT. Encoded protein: CASRLGQGSGLGGNTIYF.